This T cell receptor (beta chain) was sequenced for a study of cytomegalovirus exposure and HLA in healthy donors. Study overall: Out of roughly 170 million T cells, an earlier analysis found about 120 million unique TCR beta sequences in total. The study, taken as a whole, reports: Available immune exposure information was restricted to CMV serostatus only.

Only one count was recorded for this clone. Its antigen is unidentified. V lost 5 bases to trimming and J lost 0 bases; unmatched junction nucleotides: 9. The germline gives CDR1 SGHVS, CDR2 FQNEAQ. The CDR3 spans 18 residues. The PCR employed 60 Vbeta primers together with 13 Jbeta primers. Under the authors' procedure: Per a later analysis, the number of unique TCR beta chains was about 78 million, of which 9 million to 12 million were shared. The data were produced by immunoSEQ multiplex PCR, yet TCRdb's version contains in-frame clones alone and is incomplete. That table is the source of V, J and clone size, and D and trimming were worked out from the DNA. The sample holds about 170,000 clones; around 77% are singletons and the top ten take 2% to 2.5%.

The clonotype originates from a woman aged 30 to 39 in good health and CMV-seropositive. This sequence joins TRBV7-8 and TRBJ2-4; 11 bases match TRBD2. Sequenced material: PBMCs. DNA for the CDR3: TGTGCCAGCAGCCCCCATTATAGCGGGAGGGAAGCCAAAAACATTCAGTACTTC. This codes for CASSPHYSGREAKNIQYF. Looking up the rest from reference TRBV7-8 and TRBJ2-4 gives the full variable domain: GAGVSQSPRYKVAKRGQDVALRCDPISGHVSLFWYQQALGQGPEFLTYFQNEAQLDKSGLPSDRFFAERPEGSVSTLKIQRTQQEDSAVYLCASSPHYSGREAKNIQYFGAGTRLSVL.